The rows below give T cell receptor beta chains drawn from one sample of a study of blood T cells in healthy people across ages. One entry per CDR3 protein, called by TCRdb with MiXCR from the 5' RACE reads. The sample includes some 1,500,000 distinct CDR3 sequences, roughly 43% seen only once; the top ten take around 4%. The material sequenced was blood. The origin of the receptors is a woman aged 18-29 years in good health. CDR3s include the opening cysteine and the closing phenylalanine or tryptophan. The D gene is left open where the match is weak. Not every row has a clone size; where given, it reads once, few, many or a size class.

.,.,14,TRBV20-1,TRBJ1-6,CSAPGGSDNSPLHF,TGCAGTGCCCCAGGTGGGAGTGATAATTCACCCCTCCACTTT
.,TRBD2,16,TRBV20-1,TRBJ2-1,CSARGITSGIVDEQFF,TGCAGTGCTAGAGGTATAACTAGCGGGATCGTAGATGAGCAGTTCTTC
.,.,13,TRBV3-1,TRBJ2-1,CASSRMGDNEQFF,TGTGCCAGCAGTCGCATGGGAGACAATGAGCAGTTCTTC
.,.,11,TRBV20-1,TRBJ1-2,CSAVGNDGYTF,TGCAGTGCAGTGGGTAATGATGGCTACACCTTC
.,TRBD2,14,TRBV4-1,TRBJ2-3,CASSQSGRSYTQYF,TGCGCCAGCAGCCAAAGCGGGAGATCGTATACGCAGTATTTT
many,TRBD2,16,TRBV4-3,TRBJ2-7,CASSQGRLAGDREQYF,TGCGCCAGCAGCCAAGGTCGACTAGCGGGGGATCGCGAGCAGTACTTC
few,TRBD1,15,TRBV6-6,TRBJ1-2,CASSYLSGGSYGYTF,TGTGCCAGCAGTTATCTTTCAGGGGGCAGCTATGGCTACACCTTC
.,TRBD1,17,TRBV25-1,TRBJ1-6,CASSESKRTGSNSPLHF,TGTGCCAGCAGTGAATCTAAACGGACAGGGAGTAATTCACCCCTCCACTTT
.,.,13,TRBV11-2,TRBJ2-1,CASHPASYNEQFF,TGTGCCAGCCATCCAGCCTCCTACAATGAGCAGTTCTTC
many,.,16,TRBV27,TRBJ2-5,CASSLSPGGRGETQYF,TGTGCCAGCAGTTTATCACCAGGAGGGAGAGGGGAGACCCAGTACTTC
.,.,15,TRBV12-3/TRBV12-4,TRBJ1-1,CASSREVWGPTEAFF,TGTGCCAGTAGTCGAGAGGTGTGGGGGCCCACTGAAGCTTTCTTT
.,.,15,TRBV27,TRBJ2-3,CASSITIAGTDTQYF,TGTGCCAGCAGTATAACTATAGCGGGCACAGATACGCAGTATTTT
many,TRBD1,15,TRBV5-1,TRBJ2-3,CASSPRTGGADTQYF,TGTGCCAGCAGCCCACGGACAGGGGGCGCAGATACGCAGTATTTT
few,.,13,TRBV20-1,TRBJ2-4,CSATDLAKNIQYF,TGCAGTGCTACCGATCTAGCCAAAAACATTCAGTACTTC
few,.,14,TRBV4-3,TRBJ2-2,CASSQVGWAGELFF,TGCGCCAGCAGCCAAGTTGGGTGGGCCGGGGAGCTGTTTTTT
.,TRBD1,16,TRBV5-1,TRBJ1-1,CASRSFTGGGNTEAFF,TGCGCCAGCAGATCCTTCACAGGGGGCGGTAACACTGAAGCTTTCTTT
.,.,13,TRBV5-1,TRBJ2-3,CASTEGATDTQYF,TGCGCCAGCACAGAGGGAGCCACAGATACGCAGTATTTT
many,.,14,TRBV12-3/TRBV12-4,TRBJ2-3,CASSLSAAADTQYF,TGTGCCAGCAGTCTCTCCGCGGCGGCAGATACGCAGTATTTT
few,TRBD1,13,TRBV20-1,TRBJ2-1,CSASRQGVGEQFF,TGCAGTGCTAGTCGACAGGGGGTGGGGGAGCAGTTCTTC
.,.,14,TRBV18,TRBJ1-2,CASSHDRKNSGYTF,TGTGCCAGCTCACACGACAGGAAGAACAGTGGCTACACCTTC
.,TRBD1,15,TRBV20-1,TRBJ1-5,CSALRQGSPNQPQHF,TGCAGTGCTCTACGACAGGGGAGTCCCAATCAGCCCCAGCATTTT
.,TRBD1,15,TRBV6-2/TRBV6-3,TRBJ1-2,CASSLQGAYIYGYTF,TGTGCCAGCAGCCTACAGGGGGCTTACATCTATGGCTACACCTTC
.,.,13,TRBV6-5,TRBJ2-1,CASSYVSNNEQFF,TGTGCCAGCAGTTACGTCAGTAACAATGAGCAGTTCTTC
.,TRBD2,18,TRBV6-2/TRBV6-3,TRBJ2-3,CASRPSTTSGRARSSQYF,TGTGCCAGCAGACCCTCTACCACTAGCGGGAGGGCCAGGTCTTCGCAGTATTTT
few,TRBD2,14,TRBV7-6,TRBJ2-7,CASSSWTSGNEQYF,TGTGCCAGCAGTAGCTGGACTAGCGGGAATGAGCAGTACTTC
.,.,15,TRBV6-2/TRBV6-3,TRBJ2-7,CASRGLSYGSYEQYF,TGTGCCAGCAGAGGTCTTAGCTATGGGTCCTACGAGCAGTACTTC
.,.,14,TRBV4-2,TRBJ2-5,CASSRGLSPQTQYF,TGTGCCAGCAGCCGAGGACTGAGCCCCCAGACCCAGTACTTC
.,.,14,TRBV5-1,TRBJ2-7,CTSSLEGEHYEQYF,TGCACCAGCAGCTTGGAAGGGGAGCACTACGAGCAGTACTTC
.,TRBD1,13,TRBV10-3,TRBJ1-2,CAIMTGVNYGYTF,TGTGCCATCATGACAGGGGTCAACTATGGCTACACCTTC
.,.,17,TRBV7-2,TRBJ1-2,CASSLGPGGWDNYGHTF,TGTGCCAGCAGCTTAGGGCCCGGGGGGTGGGACAACTATGGCCACACCTTC
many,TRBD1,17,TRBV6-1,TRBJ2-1,CASSPPHRGATYNEQFF,TGTGCCAGCAGCCCTCCACACAGGGGAGCCACCTACAATGAGCAGTTCTTC
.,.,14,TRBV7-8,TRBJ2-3,CASSSGPFTDTQYF,TGTGCCAGCAGCTCAGGACCTTTTACAGATACGCAGTATTTT
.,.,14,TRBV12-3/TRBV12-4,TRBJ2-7,CACSRTAIAYEQYF,TGTGCCTGCAGTCGGACAGCGATCGCCTACGAGCAGTACTTC
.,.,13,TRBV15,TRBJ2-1,CATRPGQYNEQFF,TGTGCCACTAGACCCGGACAGTACAATGAGCAGTTCTTC
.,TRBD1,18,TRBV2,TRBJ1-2,CASSDLAGQGSANYGYTF,TGTGCCAGCAGTGACCTGGCCGGACAGGGAAGCGCTAACTATGGCTACACCTTC
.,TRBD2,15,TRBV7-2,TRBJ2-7,CASSLSLAGSNEQYF,TGTGCCAGCAGCTTATCACTAGCGGGAAGCAATGAGCAGTACTTC
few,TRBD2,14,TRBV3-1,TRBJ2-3,CASSRTTGGDTQYF,TGTGCCAGCAGCCGGACAACCGGGGGGGATACGCAGTATTTT
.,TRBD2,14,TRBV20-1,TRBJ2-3,CGARTSGRTDTQYF,TGCGGTGCCCGGACTAGCGGGCGCACAGATACGCAGTATTTT
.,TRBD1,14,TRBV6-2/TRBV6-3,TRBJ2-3,CASSYGTAKDTQYF,TGTGCCAGCAGTTACGGGACAGCGAAAGATACGCAGTATTTT
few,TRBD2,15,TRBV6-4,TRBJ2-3,CASSDIAGGPDTQYF,TGTGCCAGCAGTGACATCGCGGGAGGGCCCGATACGCAGTATTTT
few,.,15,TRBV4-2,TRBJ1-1,CASSRGPGMNTEAFF,TGTGCCAGCAGCCGGGGGCCAGGGATGAACACTGAAGCTTTCTTT
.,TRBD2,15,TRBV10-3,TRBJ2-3,CAISPTSGSTDTQYF,TGTGCCATCAGTCCTACTAGCGGGAGCACAGATACGCAGTATTTT
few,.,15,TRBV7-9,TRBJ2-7,CASSLGFRVSYEQYF,TGTGCCAGCAGCTTAGGGTTTCGGGTATCCTACGAGCAGTACTTC
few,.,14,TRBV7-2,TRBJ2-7,CASSKTAGLEEQYF,TGTGCCAGCAGCAAGACGGCAGGGCTGGAAGAGCAGTACTTC
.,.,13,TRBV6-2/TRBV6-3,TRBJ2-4,CASSWSAKNIQYF,TGTGCCAGCAGTTGGTCAGCCAAAAACATTCAGTACTTC
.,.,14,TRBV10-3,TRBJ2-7,CAISGQGRPYEQYF,TGTGCCATCAGTGGTCAGGGTCGTCCCTACGAGCAGTACTTC
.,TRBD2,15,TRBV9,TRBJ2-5,CASSASLADYNEQYF,TGTGCCAGCAGCGCCTCACTAGCGGACTACAATGAGCAGTACTTC
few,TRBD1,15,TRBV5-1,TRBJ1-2,CASSFTTGEVYGYTF,TGCGCCAGTAGCTTCACGACAGGGGAGGTCTATGGCTACACCTTC
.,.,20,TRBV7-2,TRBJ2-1,CASSLQGGRGGAGGGNEQFF,TGTGCCAGCAGCTTACAAGGGGGCCGAGGCGGGGCAGGAGGCGGTAATGAGCAGTTCTTC
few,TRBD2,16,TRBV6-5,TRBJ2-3,CASSPTSGGGADTQYF,TGTGCCAGCAGCCCGACTAGCGGGGGGGGGGCAGATACGCAGTATTTT
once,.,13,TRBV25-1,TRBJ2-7,CASSVALTYEQYF,TGTGCCAGCAGTGTGGCACTGACCTACGAGCAGTACTTC